The rows below give T cell receptor beta chains drawn from one sample of a study of blood T cell repertoires in COVID-19. Generated by immunoSEQ multiplex PCR, the TCRdb table keeps only in-frame clones and is missing some. The table lists 240,000 or so clones, approximately 84% of them singletons, with approximately 3.5% in the top ten. The specimen sequenced was PBMCs or T cells enriched from blood (not recorded which). Receptors were obtained from a middle-aged woman with acute COVID-19. The CDR3 runs from the conserved cysteine through the conserved F or W. The D gene is left open where the match is weak. Clone size, where shown, is once, few, many, or a class for clones that have expanded.

CDR3 length	V gene	J gene	clone size	D gene	CDR3 protein	CDR3 DNA
13	TRBV3-1/TRBV3-2	TRBJ1-5	NA	NA	CASSPRGSQPQHF	TGTGCCAGCAGCCCCCGGGGGAGCCAGCCCCAGCATTTT
13	TRBV6-5	TRBJ2-7	NA	NA	CASSYGHRYEQYF	TGTGCCAGCAGTTACGGACACCGCTACGAGCAGTACTTC
13	TRBV18	TRBJ2-1	once	TRBD2	CASSASGDNEQFF	TGTGCCAGCTCGGCTAGCGGGGACAATGAGCAGTTCTTC
15	TRBV4-1	TRBJ2-1	NA	NA	CASSHGVSSYNEQFF	TGCGCCAGCAGCCACGGGGTGAGCTCCTACAATGAGCAGTTCTTC
16	TRBV6-1	TRBJ1-2	NA	NA	CASSDYGTRANYGYTF	TGTGCCAGCAGTGACTACGGGACAAGAGCTAACTATGGCTACACCTTC
13	TRBV30	TRBJ2-7	few	TRBD2	CAWRKFTSDEQYF	TGTGCCTGGAGGAAATTTACTAGCGACGAGCAGTACTTC
16	TRBV7-6	TRBJ2-1	NA	NA	CASSLAGGGSRNEQFF	TGTGCCAGCAGCTTAGCAGGGGGAGGGAGTCGGAATGAGCAGTTCTTC
16	TRBV11-2	TRBJ2-3	NA	NA	CASSLDRDVDTDTQYF	TGTGCCAGCAGCTTAGACAGGGATGTTGACACAGATACGCAGTATTTT
16	TRBV5-1	TRBJ2-7	NA	TRBD1	CASSDEGQGTGYEQYF	TGCGCCAGCAGCGACGAAGGACAGGGTACCGGCTACGAGCAGTACTTC
15	TRBV27	TRBJ2-1	NA	NA	CASSPGGLAYREQFF	TGTGCCAGCAGTCCCGGTGGGCTAGCCTACCGGGAGCAGTTCTTC
16	TRBV6-9	TRBJ2-7	NA	NA	CASSYGWRQSDYEQYF	TGTGCCAGCAGTTATGGGTGGAGGCAGAGCGACTACGAGCAGTACTTC
16	TRBV6-5	TRBJ2-1	once	NA	CASSLENRAGFNEQFF	TGTGCCAGCAGTTTAGAGAACAGGGCCGGGTTCAATGAGCAGTTCTTC
15	TRBV5-1	TRBJ2-3	NA	TRBD2	CASSRSAGATDTQYF	TGCGCCAGCAGTAGGTCCGCGGGAGCGACGGATACGCAGTATTTT
16	TRBV27	TRBJ1-1	NA	NA	CASSIYWRGLSTEAFF	TGTGCCAGCAGCATTTATTGGCGGGGTTTGAGCACTGAAGCTTTCTTT
16	TRBV2	TRBJ2-1	NA	TRBD2	CASSEQPGGFDNEQFF	TGTGCCAGCAGTGAACAGCCGGGAGGATTTGACAATGAGCAGTTCTTC
16	TRBV19	TRBJ2-2	once	NA	CASSIYQGRGTGELFF	TGTGCCAGTAGTATATATCAGGGTAGAGGCACCGGGGAGCTGTTTTTT
17	TRBV24-1	TRBJ2-2	few	TRBD2	CATSDTASGANTGELFF	TGTGCCACCAGTGATACCGCTAGCGGCGCGAACACCGGGGAGCTGTTTTTT
13	TRBV7-3	TRBJ1-6	NA	NA	CARETGMDSPLHF	TGTGCCAGGGAAACAGGGATGGATTCACCCCTCCACTTT
13	TRBV24-1	TRBJ2-7	NA	TRBD1	CATSEGTGYEQYF	TGTGCCACCAGTGAGGGGACAGGGTACGAGCAGTACTTC
16	TRBV15	TRBJ1-4	NA	NA	CATSRAFPSQGEKLFF	TGTGCCACCAGCAGAGCCTTCCCTAGCCAAGGTGAAAAACTGTTTTTT
15	TRBV5-1	TRBJ2-2	NA	NA	CASSLGSGGTGELFF	TGCGCCAGCAGCTTGGGGTCAGGAGGAACCGGGGAGCTGTTTTTT
13	TRBV19	TRBJ1-3	once	NA	CASRGGTGNTIYF	TGTGCCAGTAGAGGGGGAACGGGAAACACCATATATTTT
15	TRBV5-1	TRBJ2-5	NA	NA	CASSLNRGAEETQYF	TGCGCCAGCAGCTTGAATCGTGGGGCAGAAGAGACCCAGTACTTC
16	TRBV5-1	TRBJ2-7	NA	TRBD2	CASSPLTSGSSYEQYF	TGCGCCAGCAGCCCACTCACTAGCGGGAGTTCCTACGAGCAGTACTTC
16	TRBV5-1	TRBJ2-6	NA	NA	CASSGGNIGGANVLTF	TGCGCCAGCAGCGGGGGGAACATCGGCGGGGCCAACGTCCTGACTTTC
14	TRBV10-3	TRBJ1-1	NA	NA	CAIRGPGGDTEAFF	TGTGCCATCAGGGGCCCGGGGGGTGACACTGAAGCTTTCTTT
13	TRBV27	TRBJ2-7	few	TRBD1	CAVGTALAYEQYF	TGTGCCGTAGGGACAGCCCTCGCCTACGAGCAGTACTTC
15	TRBV15	TRBJ1-5	NA	NA	CATSRDLAGNQPQHF	TGTGCCACCAGCAGAGATTTGGCGGGGAATCAGCCCCAGCATTTT
14	TRBV6-5	TRBJ2-7	once	NA	CASRRTGSLYEQYF	TGTGCCAGCAGACGAACAGGGTCCCTTTACGAGCAGTACTTC
15	TRBV3-1/TRBV3-2	TRBJ2-7	NA	TRBD2	CASSPTGTSGYEQYF	TGTGCCAGCAGCCCAACGGGGACTAGCGGCTACGAGCAGTACTTC
15	TRBV19	TRBJ1-5	NA	TRBD1	CASTRGQGGDQPQHF	TGTGCCAGTACCCGAGGACAGGGTGGGGATCAGCCCCAGCATTTT
14	TRBV3-1/TRBV3-2	TRBJ2-7	NA	TRBD2	CASSQVSGSNEQYF	TGTGCCAGCAGCCAAGTTAGCGGGAGCAACGAGCAGTACTTC
14	TRBV5-1	TRBJ1-1	NA	TRBD1	CASSLAGTGDRAFF	TGCGCCAGCAGCTTGGCCGGGACAGGGGACCGTGCTTTCTTT
19	TRBV6-1	TRBJ1-5	few	TRBD1	CASSEALRGRTGVVQPQHF	TGTGCCAGCAGTGAAGCGCTAAGGGGGAGGACAGGGGTCGTTCAGCCCCAGCATTTT
12	TRBV4-2	TRBJ2-1	NA	NA	CASSQVRIGLFF	TGTGCCAGCAGCCAAGTAAGAATTGGGCTGTTCTTC
15	TRBV27	TRBJ1-2	once	TRBD1	CASREAGTGIYGYTF	TGTGCCAGCCGGGAGGCCGGGACAGGCATCTATGGCTACACCTTC
16	TRBV15	TRBJ2-7	once	NA	CATSRDSLRATYEQYF	TGTGCCACCAGCAGAGATAGCTTGCGGGCCACCTACGAGCAGTACTTC
20	TRBV21-1	TRBJ2-6	few	NA	CASSPPATSGGASGANVLTF	TGTGCCAGCAGCCCCCCGGCCACTAGCGGAGGTGCCTCTGGGGCCAACGTCCTGACTTTC
16	TRBV7-8	TRBJ2-3	few	TRBD2	CASSLVAGGSTDTQYF	TGTGCCAGCAGCTTAGTCGCGGGAGGCAGCACAGATACGCAGTATTTT
14	TRBV5-1	TRBJ2-7	NA	TRBD2	CASNPGTSGSWKYF	TGCGCCAGCAACCCTGGGACTAGCGGGAGTTGGAAGTACTTC
14	TRBV4-1	TRBJ1-2	NA	NA	CASSPAPGDYGYTF	TGCGCCAGCAGCCCTGCTCCGGGGGACTATGGCTACACCTTC
14	TRBV10-3	TRBJ2-2	few	TRBD2	CAIRPSGSTGELFF	TGTGCCATCAGACCTAGCGGGTCCACCGGGGAGCTGTTTTTT
15	TRBV6-5	TRBJ1-5	NA	TRBD1	CASNDRARSNQPQHF	TGTGCCAGCAACGACAGGGCGAGGAGCAATCAGCCCCAGCATTTT
15	TRBV5-8	TRBJ1-2	NA	TRBD1	CASSLGDRILYGYTF	TGTGCCAGCAGCTTGGGGGACAGAATTCTCTATGGCTACACCTTC
14	TRBV2	TRBJ1-5	NA	NA	CASRSGEENQPQHF	TGTGCCAGCAGGTCGGGGGAAGAAAATCAGCCCCAGCATTTT
14	TRBV9	TRBJ1-1	NA	NA	CASSVEPKHGEAFF	TGTGCCAGCAGCGTAGAGCCAAAGCACGGTGAAGCTTTCTTT
16	TRBV7-8	TRBJ2-2	NA	NA	CASSLGSGFGTGELFF	TGTGCCAGCAGCTTAGGATCAGGGTTTGGGACCGGGGAGCTGTTTTTT
13	TRBV5-4	TRBJ2-7	NA	NA	CASSLEASYEQYF	TGTGCCAGCAGCTTGGAAGCATCCTACGAGCAGTACTTC
16	TRBV27	TRBJ2-7	NA	NA	CASSLSVGQRTYEQYF	TGTGCCAGCAGTTTATCAGTAGGACAGAGGACCTACGAGCAGTACTTC
14	TRBV19	TRBJ1-4	NA	TRBD1	CASTRTGLNEKLFF	TGTGCCAGTACTAGGACAGGATTAAATGAAAAACTGTTTTTT
14	TRBV11-2	TRBJ2-7	NA	TRBD2	CASSLLVAGDEQYF	TGTGCCAGCAGCTTACTGGTAGCGGGAGACGAGCAGTACTTC
13	TRBV6-5	TRBJ2-7	NA	TRBD1	CASRWTGSYEQYF	TGTGCCAGCAGATGGACAGGGTCCTACGAGCAGTACTTC
15	TRBV19	TRBJ1-2	NA	NA	CASSLRAPRDYGYTF	TGTGCCAGTAGCCTCAGGGCCCCAAGAGACTATGGCTACACCTTC
17	TRBV14	TRBJ2-1	NA	TRBD2	CASSHTSGPLTYNEQFF	TGTGCCAGCAGCCACACTAGCGGCCCGCTAACTTACAATGAGCAGTTCTTC
16	TRBV5-1	TRBJ1-3	NA	NA	CASSYEERTAGNTIYF	TGCGCCAGCAGTTACGAAGAACGGACAGCCGGAAACACCATATATTTT
17	TRBV5-4	TRBJ1-2	NA	NA	CASSLPQRTAINYGYTF	TGTGCCAGCAGCTTGCCTCAAAGGACAGCTATCAACTATGGCTACACCTTC
16	TRBV19	TRBJ2-5	NA	TRBD2	CASSIGTSGLGETQYF	TGTGCCAGTAGTATAGGGACTAGCGGCCTGGGGGAGACCCAGTACTTC
17	TRBV4-1	TRBJ2-1	NA	TRBD2	CASSQDWGGLGYNEQFF	TGCGCCAGCAGCCAAGATTGGGGGGGGTTAGGGTACAATGAGCAGTTCTTC